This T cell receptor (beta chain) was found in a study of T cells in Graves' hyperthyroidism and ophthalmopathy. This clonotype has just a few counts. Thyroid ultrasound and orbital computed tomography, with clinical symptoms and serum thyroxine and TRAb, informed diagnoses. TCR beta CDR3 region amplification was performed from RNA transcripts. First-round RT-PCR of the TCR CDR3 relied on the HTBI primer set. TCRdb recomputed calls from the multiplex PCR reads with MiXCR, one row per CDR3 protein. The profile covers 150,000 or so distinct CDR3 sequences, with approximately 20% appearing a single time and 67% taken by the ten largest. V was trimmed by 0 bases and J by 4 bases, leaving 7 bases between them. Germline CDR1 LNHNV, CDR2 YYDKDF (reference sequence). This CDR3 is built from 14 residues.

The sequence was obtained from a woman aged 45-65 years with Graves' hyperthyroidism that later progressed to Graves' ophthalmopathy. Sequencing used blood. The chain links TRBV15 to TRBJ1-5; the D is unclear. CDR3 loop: CATSRDSVNQPQHF. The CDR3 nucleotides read TGTGCCACCAGCAGAGATTCAGTTAATCAGCCCCAGCATTTT.